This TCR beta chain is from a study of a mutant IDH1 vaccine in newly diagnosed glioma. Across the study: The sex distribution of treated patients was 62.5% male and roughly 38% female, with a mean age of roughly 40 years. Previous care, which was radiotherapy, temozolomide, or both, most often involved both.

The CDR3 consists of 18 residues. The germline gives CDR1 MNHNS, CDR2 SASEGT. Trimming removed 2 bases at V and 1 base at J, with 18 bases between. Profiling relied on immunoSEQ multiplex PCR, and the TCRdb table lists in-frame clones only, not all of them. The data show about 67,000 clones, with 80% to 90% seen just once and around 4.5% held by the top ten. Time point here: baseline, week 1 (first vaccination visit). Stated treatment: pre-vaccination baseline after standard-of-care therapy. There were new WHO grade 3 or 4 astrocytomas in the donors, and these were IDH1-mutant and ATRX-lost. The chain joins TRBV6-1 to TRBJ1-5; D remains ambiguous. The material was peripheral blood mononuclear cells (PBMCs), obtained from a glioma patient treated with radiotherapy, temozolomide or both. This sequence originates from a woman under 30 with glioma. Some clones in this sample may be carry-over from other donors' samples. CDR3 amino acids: CASSESPSRRASNQPQHF. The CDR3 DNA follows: TGTGCCAGCAGTGAAAGTCCCAGTAGAAGGGCCAGCAATCAGCCCCAGCATTTT.